The TCR beta chain described here comes from a study of monozygotic twins with inflammatory bowel disease. Study-level results: Healthy co-twins, by inverse Simpson, had higher TCRbeta diversity than their siblings with IBD.

Comments on this clonotype: Its antigen remains unknown.

CDR3 length equals 17 residues. Germline CDR1 is DFQATT and CDR2 is SNEGSKA (reference sequence). Every TCR library used approximately 3,700 ng of total RNA. The template-switching step introduced UMIs that carried a 6-nucleotide sample barcode. From the 5' RACE reads, TCRdb lists one entry per CDR3 protein and no DNA. The repertoire shows roughly 100,000 distinct CDR3 sequences; the top ten hold roughly 1.9%. Sequencing was performed on blood. This sequence originates from a human donor with ulcerative colitis or Crohn's disease, or a healthy co-twin of an affected twin (not recorded which). The chain links TRBV20-1 to TRBJ2-4; TCRdb outputs TRBD1, but without DNA this stays unchecked. CDR3: CSARRGPLAGAKNIQYF.